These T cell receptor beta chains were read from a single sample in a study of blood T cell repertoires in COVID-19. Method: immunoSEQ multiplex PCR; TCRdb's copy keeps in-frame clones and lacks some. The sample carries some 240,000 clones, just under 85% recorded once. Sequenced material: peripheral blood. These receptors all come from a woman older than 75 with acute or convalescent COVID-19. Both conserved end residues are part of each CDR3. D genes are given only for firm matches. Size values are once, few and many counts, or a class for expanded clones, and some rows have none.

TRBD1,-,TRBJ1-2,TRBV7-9,TGTGCCAGCAGCCGATGGACGTGGGGACAGGGGGCCGGCTACACCTTC,CASSRWTWGQGAGYTF
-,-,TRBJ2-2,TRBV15,TGTGCCACCAGCAACCGGGGTCACACCGGGGAGCTGTTTTTT,CATSNRGHTGELFF
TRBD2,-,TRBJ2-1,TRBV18,TGTGCCAGCTCACCAAGCTCGAGCGGGGGGGGTAATGAGCAGTTCTTC,CASSPSSSGGGNEQFF
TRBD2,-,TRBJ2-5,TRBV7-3,TGTGCCAGCAGCTCGACTGGGCGGGGGGGCTTTAAGACCCAGTACTTC,CASSSTGRGGFKTQYF
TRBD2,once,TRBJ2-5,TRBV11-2,TGTGCCAGCAGCTTAGTTCCTAGCGGGGGATTTAGAGAGACCCAGTACTTC,CASSLVPSGGFRETQYF
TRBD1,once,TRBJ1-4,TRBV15,TGTGCCACCAGCAGAGCGGCCGGGACAGGGGGGGAAAAACTGTTTTTT,CATSRAAGTGGEKLFF
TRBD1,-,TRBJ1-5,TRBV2,TGTGCCATCAGACAGGGTAGCAATCAGCCCCAGCATTTT,CAIRQGSNQPQHF
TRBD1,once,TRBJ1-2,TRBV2,TGTGCCAGCAGCTTCCGGGACAGGGGTTCCTATGGCTACACCTTC,CASSFRDRGSYGYTF
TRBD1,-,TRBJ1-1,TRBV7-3,TGTGCCAGCAGCACCCGACAGGGTACTGAAGCTTTCTTT,CASSTRQGTEAFF
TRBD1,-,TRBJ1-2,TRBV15,TGTGCCACCAGCAGAGAGGACAGGGAGGCTGGCTACACCTTC,CATSREDREAGYTF
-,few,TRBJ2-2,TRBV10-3,TGTGCCATCAGTCCAACCAGGGACACCGGGGAGCTGTTTTTT,CAISPTRDTGELFF
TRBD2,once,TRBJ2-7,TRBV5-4,TGTGCCAGCAGCTTGGATATTAGCGGGGTTGGCTACGAGCAGTACTTC,CASSLDISGVGYEQYF
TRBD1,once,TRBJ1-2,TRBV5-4,TGTGCCAGCAGCTTCCTGGGACAGGGGGCTTATGGCTACACCTTC,CASSFLGQGAYGYTF
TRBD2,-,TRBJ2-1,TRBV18,TGTGCCAGCTCACCACTTAGCGGGGGGCTGTACAATGAGCAGTTCTTC,CASSPLSGGLYNEQFF
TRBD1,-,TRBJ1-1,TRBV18,TGTGCCAGCTCACCAGGGACAGGGGGGGGAACTGAAGCTTTCTTT,CASSPGTGGGTEAFF
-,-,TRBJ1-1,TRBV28,TGTGCCAGCAGTTTGTGGTCGAGCAGACACGGGAACACCAACACTGAAGCTTTCTTT,CASSLWSSRHGNTNTEAFF
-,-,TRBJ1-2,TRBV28,TGTGCCAGCAGTAGAAACACCCGCCTTGGCTACACCTTC,CASSRNTRLGYTF
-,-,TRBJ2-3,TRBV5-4,TGTGCCAGCAGCTACGGGGGAATGACAGATACGCAGTATTTT,CASSYGGMTDTQYF
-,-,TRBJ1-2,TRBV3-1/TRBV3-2,TGTGCCAGCAGCCAAAGCGGGTATGGCTACACCTTC,CASSQSGYGYTF
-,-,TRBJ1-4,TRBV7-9,TGTGCCAGCAGCTTAAGGGGGAAACTGTTTTTT,CASSLRGKLFF
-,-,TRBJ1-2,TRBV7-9,TGTGCCAGCAGCCCCCGACACGGAGGCTACACCTTC,CASSPRHGGYTF
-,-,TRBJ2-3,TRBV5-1,TGCGCCAGCAGCTTGTGGGGGGAAGGGACAGATACGCAGTATTTT,CASSLWGEGTDTQYF
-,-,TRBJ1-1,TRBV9,TGTGCCAGCAGCGTGTCTGGGGCTGTGAACACTGAAGCTTTCTTT,CASSVSGAVNTEAFF
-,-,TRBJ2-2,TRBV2,TGTGCCAGCAGGCGGGACAGCCGTAGCACAAGGACCGGGGAGCTGTTTTTT,CASRRDSRSTRTGELFF
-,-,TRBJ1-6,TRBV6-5,TGTGCCAGCAGTTACTCGATGCAGGGTTCACCCCTCCACTTT,CASSYSMQGSPLHF
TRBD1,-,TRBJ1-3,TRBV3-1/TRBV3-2,TGTGCCAGCAGCAAAACCGGGACAGGGGGCGCCGGAAACACCATATATTTT,CASSKTGTGGAGNTIYF
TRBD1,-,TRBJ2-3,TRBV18,TGTGCCAGCTCACCTAACAGGGGAGCAGATACGCAGTATTTT,CASSPNRGADTQYF
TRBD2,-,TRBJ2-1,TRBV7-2,TGTGCCAGCAGCTTAGCGGGGGGGAATGGGTATGAGCAGTTCTTC,CASSLAGGNGYEQFF
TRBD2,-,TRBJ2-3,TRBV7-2,TGTGCCAGCAGCTTATTGGCGGGGGGGCTGTCTGGCGATACGCAGTATTTT,CASSLLAGGLSGDTQYF
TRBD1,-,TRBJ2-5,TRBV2,TGTGCCAGCAGTTACAGGGGTTGGGAGACCCAGTACTTC,CASSYRGWETQYF
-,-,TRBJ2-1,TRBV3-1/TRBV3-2,TGTGCCAGCAGCCAGGCCCTTCCGGGACAACCTTTCAATGAGCAGTTCTTC,CASSQALPGQPFNEQFF
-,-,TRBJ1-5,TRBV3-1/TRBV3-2,TGTGCCAGCAGCCAAGGTTCTCGGGTAGTCCCCCAGCATTTT,CASSQGSRVVPQHF
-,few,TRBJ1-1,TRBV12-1,TGTGCCAGCAGCTGTGAAGGGGATCGAGGGGGTGAAGCTTTCTTT,CASSCEGDRGGEAFF
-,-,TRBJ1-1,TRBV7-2,TGTGCCAGCAGCCTAAATGGGGCGCGGAAAGCTTTCTTT,CASSLNGARKAFF
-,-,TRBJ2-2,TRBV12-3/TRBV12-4,TGTGCCAGCAGCCAGGCCGCCGGGGAGCTGTTTTTT,CASSQAAGELFF
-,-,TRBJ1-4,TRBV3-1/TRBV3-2,TGTGCCAGCAGCCCACCAGGGGTAGGAAAGGAAAAACTGTTTTTT,CASSPPGVGKEKLFF
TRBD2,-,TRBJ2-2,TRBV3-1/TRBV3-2,TGTGCCAGCAGCCAAGGAGGACTAGCGGGGGGCGGCGGGGAGCTGTTTTTT,CASSQGGLAGGGGELFF
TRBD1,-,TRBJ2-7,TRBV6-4,TGTGCCATCAGGTGGTTCGCAGGGGGTTTCTTCTACGAGCAGTACTTC,CAIRWFAGGFFYEQYF
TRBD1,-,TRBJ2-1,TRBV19,TGTGCCAGTAGTAACCCCGGACAGGGGGCTTTCGGTGAGCAGTTCTTC,CASSNPGQGAFGEQFF
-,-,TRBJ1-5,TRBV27,TGTGCCAGCAGTTCCCGAAGGGAGAGCCAGCCCCAGCATTTT,CASSSRRESQPQHF
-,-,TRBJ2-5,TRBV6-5,TGTGCCAGCAGTTACCGTCGGGAGACCCAGTACTTC,CASSYRRETQYF
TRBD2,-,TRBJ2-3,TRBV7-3,TGTGCCAGCAGCTTCGAAGCGGGGGGCCTCCCAGATACGCAGTATTTT,CASSFEAGGLPDTQYF
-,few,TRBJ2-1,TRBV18,TGTGCCAGCTCATCACTCAGGGAGCAGTTCTTC,CASSSLREQFF
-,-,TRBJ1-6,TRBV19,TGTGCCAGTACCCCGGGAAATAAATTATCACCCCTCCACTTT,CASTPGNKLSPLHF
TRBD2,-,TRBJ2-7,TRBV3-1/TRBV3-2,TGTGCCAGCAGCCCCCGGGAGGTATCCTACGAGCAGTACTTC,CASSPREVSYEQYF
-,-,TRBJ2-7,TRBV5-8,TGTGCCAGCAGCTCCAAGCGGGTCCGGGTTGGGGAGCAGTACTTC,CASSSKRVRVGEQYF